The rows below give T cell receptor beta chains drawn from one sample of a study of control samples from healthy donors and cancer patients. Produced via immunoSEQ multiplex PCR; TCRdb's table is partial and in-frame only. The repertoire includes 100,000 to 150,000 clones, over 80% of them detected once, and approximately 2% sits in the top ten. Sequenced: blood. The source of these receptors is a woman in her forties or fifties in good health. The CDR3 runs from the conserved cysteine through the conserved F or W. D genes are given only for firm matches.

CSVTVDRGGFKKYF TRBJ2-7 14 TRBD1 TRBV29-1
CASRFGTSGIQETQYF TRBJ2-5 16 TRBD2 TRBV5-1
CASSPRVTESPYEQYF TRBJ2-7 16 NA TRBV3-1/TRBV3-2
CASSPGADRGHGYTF TRBJ1-2 15 TRBD1 TRBV18
CASGGLGRDYEQYF TRBJ2-7 14 NA TRBV12-5
CASSRGRSSYEQYF TRBJ2-7 14 NA TRBV27
CASPTTGAWNTEAFF TRBJ1-1 15 NA TRBV28
CASSVWGNKQPQHF TRBJ1-5 14 NA TRBV2
CASSRLAGGETQYF TRBJ2-5 14 TRBD2 TRBV19
CASSYGTGLTDTQYF TRBJ2-3 15 NA TRBV6-6
CASSSHSGNSPLHF TRBJ1-6 14 NA TRBV6-6
CASSYTRGEQFF TRBJ2-1 12 NA TRBV6-5
CASSESRSFSYNEQFF TRBJ2-1 16 NA TRBV10-1
CSASPPGLRYNEQFF TRBJ2-1 15 NA TRBV20-1
CASTVKGAGVYEAFF TRBJ1-1 15 TRBD1 TRBV19
CASSTGQGVPEAFF TRBJ1-1 14 TRBD1 TRBV19
CASSELLSGGRAFF TRBJ1-1 14 NA TRBV6-1
CASSKVTGMDSPLHF TRBJ1-6 15 NA TRBV21-1
CASVSHSGANVLTF TRBJ2-6 14 NA TRBV5-8
CASREGGTYEQYF TRBJ2-7 13 NA TRBV7-2
CASSWTVSYEQYF TRBJ2-7 13 NA TRBV7-2
CASSRGPQSWGAFF TRBJ1-1 14 NA TRBV25-1
CASSQDLAGEYDNQPQHF TRBJ1-5 18 NA TRBV4-2
CASSYGRQGSEKLFF TRBJ1-4 15 NA TRBV6-5
CASNGGASGRGSYNEQFF TRBJ2-1 18 TRBD2 TRBV28
CASSYSPLQGEFNYGYTF TRBJ1-2 18 TRBD1 TRBV27
CASSLDKPRQAFF TRBJ1-1 13 NA TRBV5-1
CASKRGTAYEQYF TRBJ2-7 13 TRBD1 TRBV6-5
CASSPTGTTSGNTIYF TRBJ1-3 16 NA TRBV18
CASSWGQGNSPLHF TRBJ1-6 14 TRBD1 TRBV27
CASSLNGMGWYNEQFF TRBJ2-1 16 NA TRBV5-6
CASKGRDYEQYF TRBJ2-7 12 NA TRBV2
CASSSPVSLSPLHF TRBJ1-6 14 NA TRBV5-4
CASSPQTRQDTQYF TRBJ2-3 14 NA TRBV19
CAWSAGLNTEAFF TRBJ1-1 13 NA TRBV30
CASSERRGNTEAFF TRBJ1-1 14 NA TRBV2
CASGAPGLAGRSTDTQYF TRBJ2-3 18 NA TRBV27